This entry is about one T cell receptor (beta chain). Researchers ran the PCR with 60 Vbeta and 13 Jbeta primers. The method was immunoSEQ multiplex PCR; TCRdb's version includes in-frame clones alone and lacks a portion of them. The sample lists over 70,000 clones, roughly three quarters seen once, with about 3.8% in the top ten. This sample was taken from a study of cytomegalovirus exposure and HLA in healthy donors. The sequenced sample was PBMCs. This clonotype originated in a man aged 25-40 years in good health and CMV-seronegative.

This CDR3 reads CASSRTSPSTDTQYF. Here the CDR3 DNA reads TGCGCCAGCAGCCGTACTAGCCCTAGCACAGATACGCAGTATTTT. The chain links TRBV5-1 to TRBJ2-3, with D possibly matching TRBD2 (6 bases). Trimming took 4 bases from V and 0 from J, leaving 12 bases between them. Germline V gene data show CDR1 as SGHRS and CDR2 as YFSETQ. The CDR3 sequence is 15 residues long. Drawing the rest from reference TRBV5-1 and TRBJ2-3, the complete variable domain is KAGVTQTPRYLIKTRGQQVTLSCSPISGHRSVSWYQQTPGQGLQFLFEYFSETQRNKGNFPGRFSGRQFSNSRSEMNVSTLELGDSALYLCASSRTSPSTDTQYFGPGTRLTVL.